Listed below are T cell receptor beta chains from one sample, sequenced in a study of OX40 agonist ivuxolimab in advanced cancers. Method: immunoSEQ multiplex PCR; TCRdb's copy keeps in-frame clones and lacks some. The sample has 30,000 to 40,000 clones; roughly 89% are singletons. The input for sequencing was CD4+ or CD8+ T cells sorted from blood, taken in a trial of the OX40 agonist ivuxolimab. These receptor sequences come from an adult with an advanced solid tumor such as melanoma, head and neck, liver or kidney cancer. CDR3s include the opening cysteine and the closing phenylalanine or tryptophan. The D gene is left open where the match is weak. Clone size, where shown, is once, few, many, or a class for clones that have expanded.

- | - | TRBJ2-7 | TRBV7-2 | CASSPIQGHEQYF | TGTGCCAGCAGCCCCATCCAGGGGCACGAGCAGTACTTC
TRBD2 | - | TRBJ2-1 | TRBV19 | CASSIGKASGRRNEQFF | TGTGCCAGTAGTATAGGTAAGGCTAGCGGGAGAAGGAATGAGCAGTTCTTC
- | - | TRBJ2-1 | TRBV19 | CASSIGLGGVYEQFF | TGTGCCAGTAGTATTGGTCTGGGAGGTGTGTATGAGCAGTTCTTC
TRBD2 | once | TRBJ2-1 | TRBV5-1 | CASSLLAGGGNEQFF | TGCGCCAGCAGCTTGCTGGCGGGAGGAGGTAATGAGCAGTTCTTC
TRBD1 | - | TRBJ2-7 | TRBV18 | CASSRTGSIYEQYF | TGTGCCAGCTCACGGACAGGGAGTATCTACGAGCAGTACTTC
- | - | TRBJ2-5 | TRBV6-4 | CASSPQGVGAQYF | TGTGCCAGCAGTCCCCAGGGCGTCGGGGCCCAGTACTTC
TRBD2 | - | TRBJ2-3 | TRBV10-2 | CASSEVLAGGYTDTQYF | TGCGCCAGCAGTGAGGTTTTAGCGGGGGGCTACACAGATACGCAGTATTTT
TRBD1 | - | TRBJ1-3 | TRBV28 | CAIVSGQVSGNTIYF | TGTGCCATCGTCTCGGGACAGGTATCTGGAAACACCATATATTTT
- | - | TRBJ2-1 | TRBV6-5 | CASSFAIPAVYNEQFF | TGTGCCAGCAGTTTCGCGATCCCGGCAGTCTACAATGAGCAGTTCTTC
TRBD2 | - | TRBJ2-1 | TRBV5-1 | CASSRSGGYNEQFF | TGCGCCAGCAGTCGGAGCGGGGGGTACAATGAGCAGTTCTTC
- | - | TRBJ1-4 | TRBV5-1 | CASSPFPTNEKLFF | TGCGCCAGCAGCCCGTTTCCCACTAATGAAAAACTGTTTTTT